This T cell receptor (beta chain) was observed in a study of blood T cells in healthy people across ages. About the study: Template switching picked up about one barcoded beta molecule for each two T cells.

Only a few counts were recorded for this clonotype. Next came a second PCR, run for about 6 to 11 cycles, which used a sample-barcoded 5' primer along with a J-beta primer mix. TCRdb re-called the 5' RACE reads through MiXCR, storing one row per CDR3 protein. The repertoire holds around 1,900,000 distinct CDR3 sequences, with about two fifths as singletons. The germline V gene has CDR1 MNHNY and CDR2 SVGAGI (reference sequence). The CDR3 contains 15 residues. Trimming cost V 5 bases and J 2 bases; bases outside gene matches: 4. The donors, aged about 6 to 90, were healthy Caucasians from Russia. Donors each provided about 10 milliliters of peripheral blood. There were at least 5 micrograms of total RNA extracted from every sample.

This receptor was taken from a human donor in good health. The sample consisted of blood. This chain joins TRBV6-6 and TRBJ2-7; 12 nucleotides line up with TRBD2. The CDR3 DNA sequence: TGTGCCAGCAGTCGACTAGCGGGGGAGACCTACGAGCAGTACTTC. Its protein is CASSRLAGETYEQYF.